One sample yielded the 10 T cell receptor beta chains listed below, sequenced in a study of vaccination and CD4 T cells after COVID-19. As to treatment: roughly 11-day PBMC culture with coronavirus spike peptide pools or control peptides (ViraFEST assay). Sequencing of DNA taken from cultured CD4+ T cells relied on the Oncomine TCR Beta short-read assay. TCRdb redid the calling of the PCR reads with MiXCR, one entry per CDR3 protein. Here the sample spans about 19,000 distinct CDR3 sequences, 40% to 50% being singletons. Antigens for these TCRs are unknown. The specimen was CD4+ T cells from blood, cultured in vitro, collected after SARS-CoV-2 vaccination. All receptors derive from a human donor who had recovered from COVID-19.

This clonotype has just a few counts. The gene calls are TRBV7-2 and TRBJ1-5, with TRBD1 identical over 8 bases. Germline V gene data show CDR1 as SGHTA and CDR2 as FQGNSA. CDR3 length: 15 residues. The trim removed 0 bases at V and 5 bases at J, leaving 3 bases unmatched. CDR3 sequence reads: CASSLATGADQPQHF. CDR3 DNA sequence: TGTGCCAGCAGCTTAGCGACAGGGGCCGATCAGCCCCAGCATTTT.

The chain links TRBV27 to TRBJ2-3; a possible D gene is TRBD1 (6 bases). CDR1 MNHEY and CDR2 SMNVEV come from the germline V gene (reference sequence). V was shortened by 3 bases and J by 0 bases, with 16 bases between the two germline ends. This CDR3 region has 17 residues. The CDR3 loop is CASSFFPPGASTDTQYF. The CDR3 nucleotides read TGTGCCAGCAGTTTCTTCCCCCCAGGGGCTAGCACAGATACGCAGTATTTT.

This chain uses TRBV19 with TRBJ2-7; D uncertain. V was cut by 0 bases and J by 2 bases, with 2 bases left in between. The CDR3 has 12 amino acids. CDR1 and CDR2 (germline): LNHDA, SQIVND (reference sequence). The CDR3 sequence: CASSIDPYEQYF. CDR3 bases: TGTGCCAGTAGTATAGATCCCTACGAGCAGTACTTC.

The rearrangement uses TRBV6-5 and TRBJ2-2; tentative D call: TRBD1 (5 bases). V was clipped by 4 bases and J by 0 bases, with 6 bases between them. CDR3 length: 14 amino acids. The germline gives CDR1 MNHEY, CDR2 SVGAGI. The CDR3 sequence is CASSWTPNTGELFF. For the CDR3, the DNA is TGTGCCAGCAGTTGGACACCGAACACCGGGGAGCTGTTTTTT.

The V gene is TRBV4-2, the J gene TRBJ2-4; TRBD2 matches 16 bases. The CDR3 sequence is 15 residues long. Germline CDR1 LGHNA, CDR2 YNFKEQ. The V segment lost 3 bases and the J segment 15 bases; nucleotides outside the gene matches: 8. As DNA, the CDR3 is TGTGCCAGCAGCCACCCGGGGACTAGCGGGGGGGCGCTGTACTTC. Translating gives CASSHPGTSGGALYF.

In its sample, this clonotype was seen a few times. V gene TRBV7-2 combines with J gene TRBJ2-3; 9 nucleotides match TRBD2. The CDR3 loop spans 14 amino acids. The J segment lost 5 bases and the V segment lost 5 bases, leaving 5 bases of the junction unmatched. Germline V gene lookup returns CDR1 SGHTA and CDR2 FQGNSA. CDR3 DNA sequence: TGTGCCAGCAGCGCGCTAGCGGGGAGAGATACGCAGTATTTT. The encoded protein is CASSALAGRDTQYF.

This clonotype appeared a few times. The rearrangement links TRBV20-1 to TRBJ2-7; no clear D. There are 16 residues in the CDR3. Looked up from germline, CDR1 is DFQATT and CDR2 is SNEGSKA (reference sequence). V shed 0 bases and J shed 0 bases, with 15 bases lying between them. CDR3 nucleotides: TGCAGTGCTAGAGATCTTTGGGGAAAGGGCTCCTACGAGCAGTACTTC. Its protein product is CSARDLWGKGSYEQYF.

V is TRBV5-4 and J is TRBJ2-5, with 7 bases identical to TRBD2. The CDR3 length is 15 residues. Trimming cost V 3 bases and J 3 bases; bases outside gene matches: 8. Germline CDR1 SGHNT, CDR2 YYREEE (reference sequence). CDR3 DNA sequence: TGTGCCAGCAGCTACTCGGGGGGAGCGGAAGAGACCCAGTACTTC. Amino acids: CASSYSGGAEETQYF.

This clonotype has just a few counts. The gene calls are TRBV28 and TRBJ1-2, with D maybe TRBD1 (6 bases). The germline V gene encodes CDR1 MDHEN and CDR2 SYDVKM. The V and J ends lost 1 base and 4 bases respectively, with 13 bases between them. The CDR3 covers 15 residues. In DNA form, the CDR3 reads TGTGCCAGCAGTTTATTAGGGGGGCACGTCTATGGCTACACCTTC. Translating gives CASSLLGGHVYGYTF.

The chain combines TRBV6-2 or TRBV6-3 with TRBJ1-6, with D possibly TRBD1 on 6 matching bases. V was trimmed by 6 bases and J by 8 bases, leaving 23 bases between them. Germline lookup yields CDR1 MNHEY and CDR2 SVGEGT. CDR3 length: 17 residues. CDR3 nucleotide sequence: TGTGCCAGCAGGGGACGGCAGGGGAGAAACGGGCATTCACCCCTCCACTTT. This translates into CASRGRQGRNGHSPLHF.